This TCR beta chain was captured by sequencing in a study of regulatory dendritic cells for organ transplantation. Study overall: Monocytes received vitamin D3 on days 0 and 4, IL-10 on day 4. Day 6 dendritic cell cultures were stimulated with LPS.

Clones were sequenced by immunoSEQ multiplex PCR, and TCRdb holds only the in-frame ones, with some missing. This table has 12,000 or so clones, 85% to 90% appearing once. Germline lookup yields CDR1 MRHNA and CDR2 SNTAGT. V gave up 0 bases and J gave up 2 bases, with 12 bases separating them. This CDR3 is built from 16 residues. Sorted subsets were CFSE-labeled and cultured four to six days with allogeneic dendritic cells. Study-wide results and caveats: Memory CD8+ clonal expansion seemed more limited with regulatory than mature dendritic cells. Memory CD8+ T cells were the most oligoclonal; naive cells were highly diverse.

A note on this clone: What it binds is not known.

The origin of this receptor is a human donor in good health. The sequencing sample was made of naive CD8+ T cells from blood cultured with dendritic cells. Described subset: CD45RA+ naive T cells. The rearrangement links TRBV6-4 to TRBJ2-3; a possible D gene is TRBD2 (6 bases). As DNA, the CDR3 is TGTGCCAGCAGTGACTCGGCGGGGAGGCCCACAGATACGCAGTATTTT. Amino acid sequence: CASSDSAGRPTDTQYF.